A single sample gave rise to the 8 T cell receptor beta chains below, sequenced in a study of blood T cell repertoires in COVID-19. Assay used: immunoSEQ multiplex PCR; TCRdb lists only in-frame clones, some missing. This sample has approximately 80,000 clones; approximately 85% occur once, and the top ten carry roughly 3%. Sequencing was carried out using peripheral blood. These receptors were taken from a woman of 80 years or more with COVID-19, enrolled during active disease.

The rearrangement links TRBV7-2 to TRBJ2-1, with 8 bases that match TRBD1. V shed 5 bases and J 7 bases; nucleotides not matched to a gene: 13. The germline CDR1 and CDR2 sequences are SGHTA and FQGNSA. This CDR3 is 16 amino acids long. CDR3 sequence (DNA): TGTGCCAGCAGCGTTCCGGGACAGGTTAGGATGAATGAGCAGTTCTTC. This encodes CASSVPGQVRMNEQFF.

The chain joins TRBV7-2 to TRBJ1-5; no reliable D call. The length of the CDR3 is 13 residues. Germline CDR1 is SGHTA and CDR2 is FQGNSA. Between the trimmed V and J ends, which lost 3 bases and 2 bases, there was a span of 5 bases. Written as DNA, the CDR3 is TGTGCCAGCAGCTTGAGAGGCAATCAGCCCCAGCATTTT. Its translation: CASSLRGNQPQHF.

Here the CDR3 DNA reads TGTGCCAGCAGTGTCCCGCGACAGGGGTACGGCTACACCTTC. Protein sequence: CASSVPRQGYGYTF. V gene TRBV28 combines with J gene TRBJ1-2, with 8 bases fitting TRBD1. CDR1 and CDR2 (germline): MDHEN, SYDVKM. CDR3 length equals 14 residues. V was pared by 5 bases and J by 8 bases, with 10 bases of the junction left unmatched.

The chain recombines TRBV7-9 with TRBJ2-5; 11 bases map to TRBD2. CDR3 size: 17 residues. From germline, CDR1 is SEHNR and CDR2 FQNEAQ (reference sequence). Germline trimming cut 5 bases from V and 2 bases from J; bases unmatched to any gene: 10. The CDR3 nucleotides are TGTGCCAGCAGCCCGGGTCGACTAGCGGGAAATCAAGAGACCCAGTACTTC. Amino acid sequence: CASSPGRLAGNQETQYF.

The chain uses TRBV5-1 and TRBJ2-5, with TRBD2 matching over 9 bases. Losses at the gene ends were 6 bases for V and 5 bases for J; bases not matched to a gene: 5. The germline CDR1 and CDR2 sequences are SGHRS and YFSETQ. The CDR3 length is 13 residues. Here the CDR3 DNA reads TGCGCCAGCACCATGGCGGGGGGGGAGACCCAGTACTTC. This sequence encodes CASTMAGGETQYF.

This chain joins TRBV27 and TRBJ1-2; tentative D call: TRBD1 (5 bases). Trimming stripped 3 bases from V and 6 bases from J, with 11 bases between. Germline CDR1 MNHEY, CDR2 SMNVEV (reference sequence). The CDR3 spans 13 residues. The CDR3 sequence is CASSLSRVHGYTF. DNA for the CDR3: TGTGCCAGCAGTTTGAGCAGGGTTCATGGCTACACCTTC.

This CDR3 reads CASSPRVTGGSTDTQYF. The CDR3 region has the DNA TGTGCCAGCTCACCCCGGGTGACGGGAGGGAGCACAGATACGCAGTATTTT. The chain has TRBV18 and TRBJ2-3, with 8 bases identical to TRBD2. The ends lost 3 bases at V and 0 bases at J; junction bases unmatched: 8. This CDR3 is built from 17 residues. Per the germline V gene, CDR1 is KGHSH and CDR2 is LQKENI.

The chain employs TRBV7-2 and TRBJ1-1; D is uncertain. This CDR3 is 15 amino acids long. Per germline, CDR1 SGHTA and CDR2 FQGNSA. V lost 5 bases to trimming and J lost 0 bases, with 13 bases between them. CDR3 sequence (DNA): TGTGCCAGCAGCGGACGTGGAGGGCTGAACACTGAAGCTTTCTTT. Encoded protein: CASSGRGGLNTEAFF.